These 2 T cell receptor beta chains share one sample of origin, sequenced in a study of blood T cell repertoires in COVID-19. Here immunoSEQ multiplex PCR was the method, and the copy in TCRdb shows in-frame clones only, minus some. The table has about 170,000 clones, approximately 79% seen once; the top ten hold more than 6%. Sequenced material: peripheral blood. These receptors originate from a woman between 40 and 50 years old with COVID-19, enrolled during active disease.

This clone was picked up a small number of times. CDR3 nucleotides: TGTGCCAGCAGTGACTCGACTAGCGGGAGCAATGAGCAGTTCTTC. It yields the protein CASSDSTSGSNEQFF. This chain uses TRBV6-4 with TRBJ2-1, with 12 positions matching TRBD2. Trimming cost V 0 bases and J 6 bases; bases outside gene matches: 0. This CDR3 region has 15 residues. CDR1 is MRHNA and CDR2 is SNTAGT in the germline V gene.

By frequency in the sample, this clone is medium-sized. The chain couples TRBV9 to TRBJ2-1; D possibly corresponds to TRBD1 (7 bases). The CDR3 extends over 18 amino acids. Germline loops: CDR1 SGDLS, CDR2 YYNGEE. V was clipped by 3 bases and J by 7 bases, with 26 bases between them. In DNA form, the CDR3 reads TGTGCCAGCAGCGCCCCAGGGGGGTCGGGGAGTATCAATAATGAGCAGTTCTTC. This codes for CASSAPGGSGSINNEQFF.